A selection of T cell receptor beta chains follows, all from one sample in a study of T-cell reconstitution after alpha-beta-depleted transplantation in children. MiXCR, applied by TCRdb to the PCR reads, yields one record per CDR3 protein. The table includes about 480,000 distinct CDR3 sequences, around 13% detected once. The material sequenced was PBMCs from the stem cell graft donor, taken from the stem cell graft. Receptors originate from a human donor who donated a stem cell graft to a child with combined immunodeficiency. CDR3s include the opening cysteine and the closing phenylalanine or tryptophan. A D gene is named only where the DNA matches it firmly. Only part of the rows carry a size: once, few, many, or a class if the clone is expanded.

CDR3 length: 13
D gene: NA
J gene: TRBJ2-3
V gene: TRBV5-1
clone size: many
CDR3 protein: CASSPLSTDTQYF
CDR3 DNA: TGTGCCAGCTCACCCCTGAGTACGGATACGCAGTATTTT

CDR3 length: 18
D gene: TRBD1
J gene: TRBJ2-7
V gene: TRBV10-3
clone size: many
CDR3 protein: CAISESNRGPLFSYEQYF
CDR3 DNA: TGTGCCATCAGTGAGTCCAACAGGGGCCCCCTCTTCAGCTACGAGCAGTACTTC

CDR3 length: 15
D gene: NA
J gene: TRBJ2-7
V gene: TRBV6-1
clone size: NA
CDR3 protein: CASSEAWTSSYEQYF
CDR3 DNA: TGTGCCAGCAGTGAAGCGTGGACGTCCTCCTACGAGCAGTACTTC

CDR3 length: 12
D gene: NA
J gene: TRBJ1-5
V gene: TRBV5-1
clone size: few
CDR3 protein: CASQQGFQPQHF
CDR3 DNA: TGCGCCAGCCAACAGGGTTTTCAGCCCCAGCATTTT

CDR3 length: 16
D gene: NA
J gene: TRBJ2-5
V gene: TRBV20-1
clone size: NA
CDR3 protein: CSAVGGSPGLQETQYF
CDR3 DNA: TGCAGTGCAGTTGGAGGCTCCCCGGGGTTACAAGAGACCCAGTACTTC

CDR3 length: 17
D gene: TRBD2
J gene: TRBJ2-1
V gene: TRBV12-3/TRBV12-4
clone size: NA
CDR3 protein: CASRSNLAGGGINEQFF
CDR3 DNA: TGTGCCAGCAGATCAAATCTAGCGGGAGGAGGTATCAATGAGCAGTTCTTC

CDR3 length: 14
D gene: TRBD1
J gene: TRBJ1-1
V gene: TRBV7-9
clone size: few
CDR3 protein: CASTGTGGNTEAFF
CDR3 DNA: TGTGCCAGCACCGGCACAGGGGGGAACACTGAAGCTTTCTTT

CDR3 length: 17
D gene: NA
J gene: TRBJ2-2
V gene: TRBV7-2
clone size: few
CDR3 protein: CASSLVAGPQNTGELFF
CDR3 DNA: TGTGCCAGCAGCTTAGTCGCGGGACCGCAGAACACCGGGGAGCTGTTTTTT

CDR3 length: 12
D gene: NA
J gene: TRBJ2-3
V gene: TRBV20-1
clone size: few
CDR3 protein: CSAPPHTDTQYF
CDR3 DNA: TGCAGTGCTCCCCCCCACACAGATACGCAGTATTTT

CDR3 length: 14
D gene: NA
J gene: TRBJ2-7
V gene: TRBV5-1
clone size: many
CDR3 protein: CASSSQTGVYEQYF
CDR3 DNA: TGCGCCAGCAGCTCTCAGACAGGCGTCTACGAGCAGTACTTC

CDR3 length: 14
D gene: TRBD1
J gene: TRBJ1-4
V gene: TRBV7-9
clone size: few
CDR3 protein: CASSPDRGPEKLFF
CDR3 DNA: TGTGCCAGCAGCCCAGACAGGGGGCCTGAAAAACTGTTTTTT

CDR3 length: 12
D gene: NA
J gene: TRBJ2-5
V gene: TRBV12-3/TRBV12-4
clone size: many
CDR3 protein: CASSSGGPTQYF
CDR3 DNA: TGTGCCAGCAGCTCCGGGGGGCCAACCCAGTACTTC

CDR3 length: 16
D gene: TRBD1
J gene: TRBJ1-2
V gene: TRBV7-9
clone size: few
CDR3 protein: CASSLEPGQGVDGYTF
CDR3 DNA: TGTGCCAGCAGCTTAGAACCGGGCCAGGGGGTGGATGGCTACACCTTC

CDR3 length: 19
D gene: NA
J gene: TRBJ2-4
V gene: TRBV10-3
clone size: NA
CDR3 protein: CAISERLGLAGDPKNIQYF
CDR3 DNA: TGTGCCATCAGTGAAAGATTGGGGTTGGCAGGGGATCCCAAAAACATTCAGTACTTC

CDR3 length: 14
D gene: NA
J gene: TRBJ2-1
V gene: TRBV6-5
clone size: NA
CDR3 protein: CASSYSGLLNEQFF
CDR3 DNA: TGTGCCAGCAGCTACTCAGGACTGCTCAATGAGCAGTTCTTC

CDR3 length: 17
D gene: TRBD2
J gene: TRBJ2-1
V gene: TRBV7-6
clone size: NA
CDR3 protein: CASSLEGGVGSYNEQFF
CDR3 DNA: TGTGCCAGCAGCTTAGAGGGAGGGGTCGGGTCCTACAATGAGCAGTTCTTC

CDR3 length: 14
D gene: TRBD2
J gene: TRBJ2-3
V gene: TRBV27
clone size: few
CDR3 protein: CASRPGRGQDTQYF
CDR3 DNA: TGTGCCAGCAGACCCGGGAGGGGCCAGGATACGCAGTATTTT

CDR3 length: 14
D gene: NA
J gene: TRBJ1-4
V gene: TRBV30
clone size: few
CDR3 protein: CAWTRGTTNEKLFF
CDR3 DNA: TGTGCCTGGACCCGGGGAACAACTAATGAAAAACTGTTTTTT

CDR3 length: 16
D gene: TRBD1
J gene: TRBJ1-5
V gene: TRBV20-1
clone size: many
CDR3 protein: CSAGPGTGNSNQPQHF
CDR3 DNA: TGCAGTGCTGGACCCGGGACAGGGAACAGCAATCAGCCCCAGCATTTT

CDR3 length: 14
D gene: NA
J gene: TRBJ2-7
V gene: TRBV3-1
clone size: NA
CDR3 protein: CASSQAGTSYEQYF
CDR3 DNA: TGTGCCAGCAGCCAAGCCGGGACATCTTACGAGCAGTACTTC

CDR3 length: 14
D gene: TRBD1
J gene: TRBJ2-7
V gene: TRBV12-3/TRBV12-4
clone size: few
CDR3 protein: CASSLGTGVHEQYF
CDR3 DNA: TGTGCCAGCAGTTTAGGGACAGGGGTCCACGAGCAGTACTTC

CDR3 length: 14
D gene: NA
J gene: TRBJ1-1
V gene: TRBV29-1
clone size: once
CDR3 protein: CSVVGQRRGTEAFF
CDR3 DNA: TGCAGCGTTGTCGGACAGCGCAGAGGAACTGAAGCTTTCTTT

CDR3 length: 14
D gene: NA
J gene: TRBJ2-4
V gene: TRBV5-6
clone size: NA
CDR3 protein: CASSLVSAGNIQYF
CDR3 DNA: TGTGCCAGCAGCTTGGTGTCAGCGGGAAACATTCAGTACTTC

CDR3 length: 14
D gene: TRBD1
J gene: TRBJ1-5
V gene: TRBV27
clone size: NA
CDR3 protein: CASCVTGQGVPQHF
CDR3 DNA: TGTGCCAGCTGTGTAACGGGACAGGGAGTTCCCCAGCATTTT

CDR3 length: 16
D gene: TRBD2
J gene: TRBJ2-1
V gene: TRBV9
clone size: few
CDR3 protein: CASSGRAGGREGEQFF
CDR3 DNA: TGTGCCAGCAGCGGACGAGCGGGAGGAAGGGAAGGGGAGCAGTTCTTC

CDR3 length: 15
D gene: NA
J gene: TRBJ2-2
V gene: TRBV12-3/TRBV12-4
clone size: many
CDR3 protein: CASNDWTGNTGELFF
CDR3 DNA: TGTGCCAGCAATGACTGGACCGGGAACACCGGGGAGCTGTTTTTT

CDR3 length: 15
D gene: TRBD1
J gene: TRBJ1-5
V gene: TRBV7-9
clone size: NA
CDR3 protein: CASSNRDRGHQPQHF
CDR3 DNA: TGTGCCAGCAGCAACCGGGACAGGGGCCATCAGCCCCAGCATTTT

CDR3 length: 15
D gene: NA
J gene: TRBJ1-3
V gene: TRBV6-1
clone size: many
CDR3 protein: CASSEGRNSGNTIYF
CDR3 DNA: TGTGCCAGCAGTGAAGGACGGAACTCTGGAAACACCATATATTTT

CDR3 length: 14
D gene: NA
J gene: TRBJ2-2
V gene: TRBV5-1
clone size: few
CDR3 protein: CASTDNPNTGELFF
CDR3 DNA: TGCGCCAGCACGGATAATCCTAACACCGGGGAGCTGTTTTTT

CDR3 length: 14
D gene: NA
J gene: TRBJ1-2
V gene: TRBV6-2/TRBV6-3
clone size: few
CDR3 protein: CASRGIGIDYGYTF
CDR3 DNA: TGTGCCAGCAGGGGAATAGGGATCGACTATGGCTACACCTTC

CDR3 length: 17
D gene: TRBD2
J gene: TRBJ2-1
V gene: TRBV4-2
clone size: few
CDR3 protein: CASSPASAGEGLIHQFF
CDR3 DNA: TGTGCCAGCAGCCCCGCCTCTGCGGGAGAGGGCCTTATCCACCAGTTCTTC